Detailed here is one T cell receptor (beta chain). The antigen remains unidentified. This sample is part of a study of regulatory T cells in long-lasting Graves disease. The germline V gene encodes CDR1 LGHNA and CDR2 YSLEER. The CDR3 runs 12 residues. V shed 1 base and J shed 8 bases, with 8 bases lying between them. Time point noted: newly diagnosed GD, antithyroid drugs for less than 3 months. Extracted PBMC RNA gave rise to the TCR library. Investigators prepared the TCR beta libraries by applying iRepertoire HTBI primers and Arm-PCR of CDR3 regions. TCRdb redid the calling of the multiplex PCR reads with MiXCR, one entry per CDR3 protein. The sample lists roughly 560,000 distinct CDR3 sequences, about 12% occurring once. Study-wide points: Accuracy could have been hurt by small sample size.

A further study also used this sample, focusing on T cells in Graves' hyperthyroidism and ophthalmopathy. From that paper: With the HTBI primer set, the TCR CDR3 went through a first round of RT-PCR.

The chain recombines TRBV4-3 with TRBJ1-2; D call uncertain. The starting material was peripheral blood mononuclear cells (PBMCs), obtained at new diagnosis, from a patient treated with antithyroid drugs. The sequence came from a woman aged 25 to 39 with Graves disease. For the CDR3, the DNA is TGCGCCAGCAGCCAAGGCGACGGGGGCTACACCTTC. Translation gives CASSQGDGGYTF.